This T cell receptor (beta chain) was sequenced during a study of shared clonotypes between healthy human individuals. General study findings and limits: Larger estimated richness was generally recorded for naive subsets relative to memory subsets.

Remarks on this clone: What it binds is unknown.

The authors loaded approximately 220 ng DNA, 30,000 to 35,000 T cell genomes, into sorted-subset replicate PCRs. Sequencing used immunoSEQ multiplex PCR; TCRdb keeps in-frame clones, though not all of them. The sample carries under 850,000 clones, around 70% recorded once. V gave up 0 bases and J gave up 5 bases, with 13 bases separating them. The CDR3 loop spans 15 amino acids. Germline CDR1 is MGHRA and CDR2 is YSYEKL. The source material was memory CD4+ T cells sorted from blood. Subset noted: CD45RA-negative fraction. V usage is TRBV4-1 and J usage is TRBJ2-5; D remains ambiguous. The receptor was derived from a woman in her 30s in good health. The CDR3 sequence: CASSQEVGPRETQYF. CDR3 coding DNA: TGCGCCAGCAGCCAAGAGGTCGGCCCGCGCGAGACCCAGTACTTC.